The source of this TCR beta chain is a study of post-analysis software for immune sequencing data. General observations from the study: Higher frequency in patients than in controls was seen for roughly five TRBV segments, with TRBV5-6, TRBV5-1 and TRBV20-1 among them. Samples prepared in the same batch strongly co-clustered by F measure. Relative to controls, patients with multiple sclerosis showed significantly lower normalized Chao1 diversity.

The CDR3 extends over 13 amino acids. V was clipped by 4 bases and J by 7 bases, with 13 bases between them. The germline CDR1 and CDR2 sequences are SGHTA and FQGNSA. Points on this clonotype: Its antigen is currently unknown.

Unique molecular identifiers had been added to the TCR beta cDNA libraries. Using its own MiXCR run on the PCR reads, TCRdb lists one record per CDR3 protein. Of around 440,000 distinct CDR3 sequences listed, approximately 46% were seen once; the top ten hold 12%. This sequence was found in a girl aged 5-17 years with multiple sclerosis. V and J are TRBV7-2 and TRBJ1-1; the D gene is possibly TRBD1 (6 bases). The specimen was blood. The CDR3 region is CASSSWTEGEAFF. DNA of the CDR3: TGTGCCAGCAGCTCGTGGACAGAGGGTGAAGCTTTCTTT. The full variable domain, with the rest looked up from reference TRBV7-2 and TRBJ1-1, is GAGVSQSPSNKVTEKGKDVELRCDPISGHTALYWYRQSLGQGLEFLIYFQGNSAPDKSGLPSDRFSAERTGGSVSTLTIQRTQQEDSAVYLCASSSWTEGEAFFGQGTRLTVV.